The TCR beta chain under discussion was sequenced for a study of T cell changes during pregnancy in multiple sclerosis. Only in-frame clones appear in the TCRdb table, and some are missing; sequencing was by immunoSEQ multiplex PCR. The sample includes more than 45,000 clones, about 92% of them seen just once. Sequences were derived from CD4+ T cells from peripheral blood mononuclear cells, sampled after pregnancy. The sequence derives from a female donor with multiple sclerosis, enrolled in a pregnancy study.

Here the CDR3 reads CASSQELAGKNIQYF. CDR3 nucleotides: TGCGCCAGCAGCCAAGAACTAGCGGGAAAAAACATTCAGTACTTC. The chain links TRBV4-3 to TRBJ2-4; 10 positions agree with TRBD2. Trimming at V came to 0 bases and at J to 4 bases, leaving 0 bases not matched to a gene. This CDR3 region has 15 residues. Germline V gene data show CDR1 as LGHNA and CDR2 as YSLEER.